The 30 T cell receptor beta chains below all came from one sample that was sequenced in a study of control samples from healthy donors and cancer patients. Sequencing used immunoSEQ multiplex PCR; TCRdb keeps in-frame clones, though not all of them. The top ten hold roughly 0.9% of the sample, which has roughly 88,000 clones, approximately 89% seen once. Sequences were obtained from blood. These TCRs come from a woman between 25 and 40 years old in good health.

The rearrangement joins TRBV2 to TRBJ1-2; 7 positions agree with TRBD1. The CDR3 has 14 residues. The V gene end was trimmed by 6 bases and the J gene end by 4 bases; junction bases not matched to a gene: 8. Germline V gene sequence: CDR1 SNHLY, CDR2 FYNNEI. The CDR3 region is CASRQGGGIYGYTF. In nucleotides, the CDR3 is TGTGCCAGCAGGCAGGGGGGAGGAATCTATGGCTACACCTTC.

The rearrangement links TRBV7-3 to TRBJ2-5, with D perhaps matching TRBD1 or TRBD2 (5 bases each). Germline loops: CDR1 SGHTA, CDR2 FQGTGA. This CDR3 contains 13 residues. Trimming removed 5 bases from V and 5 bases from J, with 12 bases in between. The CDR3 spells CASSPSWGETQYF. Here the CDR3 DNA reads TGTGCCAGCAGCCCGTCGTGGGGGGAGACCCAGTACTTC.

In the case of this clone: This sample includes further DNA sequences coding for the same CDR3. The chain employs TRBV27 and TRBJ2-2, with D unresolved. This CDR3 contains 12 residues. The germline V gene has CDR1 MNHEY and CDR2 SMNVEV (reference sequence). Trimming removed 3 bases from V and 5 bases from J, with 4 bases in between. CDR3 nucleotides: TGTGCCAGCAGTTTTGGTACCGGGGAGCTGTTTTTT. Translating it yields CASSFGTGELFF.

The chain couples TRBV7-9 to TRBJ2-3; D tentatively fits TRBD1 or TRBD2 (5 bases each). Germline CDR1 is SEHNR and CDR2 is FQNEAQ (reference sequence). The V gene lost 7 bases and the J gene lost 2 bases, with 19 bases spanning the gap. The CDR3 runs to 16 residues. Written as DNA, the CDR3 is TGTGCCAGCATCTGGGGGAAGGCCCGCGCCACAGATACGCAGTATTTT. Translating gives CASIWGKARATDTQYF.

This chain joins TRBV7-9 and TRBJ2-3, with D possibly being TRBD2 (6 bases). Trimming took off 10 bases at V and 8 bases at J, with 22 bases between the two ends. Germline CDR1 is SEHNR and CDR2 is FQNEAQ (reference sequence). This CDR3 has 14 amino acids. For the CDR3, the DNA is TGTGCCACATTGGGTAGCAGGGACTTTGGTACGCAGTATTTT. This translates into CATLGSRDFGTQYF.

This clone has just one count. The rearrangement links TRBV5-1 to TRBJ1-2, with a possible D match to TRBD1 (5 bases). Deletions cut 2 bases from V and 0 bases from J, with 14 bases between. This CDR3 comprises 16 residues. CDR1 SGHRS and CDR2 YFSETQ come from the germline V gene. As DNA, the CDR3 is TGCGCCAGCAGCTTCTCTCCGACAGATTCTAACTATGGCTACACCTTC. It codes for CASSFSPTDSNYGYTF. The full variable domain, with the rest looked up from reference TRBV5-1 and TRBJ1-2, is KAGVTQTPRYLIKTRGQQVTLSCSPISGHRSVSWYQQTPGQGLQFLFEYFSETQRNKGNFPGRFSGRQFSNSRSEMNVSTLELGDSALYLCASSFSPTDSNYGYTFGSGTRLTVV.

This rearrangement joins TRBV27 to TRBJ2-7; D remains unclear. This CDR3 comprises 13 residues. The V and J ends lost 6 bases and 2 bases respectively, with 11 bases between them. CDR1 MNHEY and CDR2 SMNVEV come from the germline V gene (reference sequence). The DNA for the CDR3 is TGTGCCAGCAGCCTACTCGGCCCCTACGAGCAGTACTTC. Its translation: CASSLLGPYEQYF.

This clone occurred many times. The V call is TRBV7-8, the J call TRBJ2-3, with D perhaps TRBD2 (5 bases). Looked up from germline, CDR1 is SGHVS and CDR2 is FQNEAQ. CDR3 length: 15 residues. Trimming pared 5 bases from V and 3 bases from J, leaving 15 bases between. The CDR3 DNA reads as TGTGCCAGCAGCCATCACAGAGGGCCGACAGATACGCAGTATTTT. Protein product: CASSHHRGPTDTQYF.

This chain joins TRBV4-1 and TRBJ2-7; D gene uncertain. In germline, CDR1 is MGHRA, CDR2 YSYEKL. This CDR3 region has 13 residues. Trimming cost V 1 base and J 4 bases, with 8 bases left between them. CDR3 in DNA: TGCGCCAGCAGCCAAGCAGAACGTTACGAGCAGTACTTC. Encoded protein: CASSQAERYEQYF.

CDR3 in amino acids: CASSTGQGESYEQYF. CDR3 in DNA: TGTGCCAGCTCAACTGGACAGGGGGAGTCCTACGAGCAGTACTTC. The rearrangement uses TRBV18 and TRBJ2-7; 10 bases match TRBD1. The CDR3 contains 15 residues. Germline-derived CDR1 and CDR2 are KGHSH and LQKENI. V lost 5 bases to trimming and J lost 1 base; unmatched junction nucleotides: 5.

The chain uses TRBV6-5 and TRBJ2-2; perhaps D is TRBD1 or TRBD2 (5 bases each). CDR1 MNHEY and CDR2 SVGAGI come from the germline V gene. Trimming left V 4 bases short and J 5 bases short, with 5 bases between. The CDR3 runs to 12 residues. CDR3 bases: TGTGCCAGCAGTTGGGGGACCGGGGAGCTGTTTTTT. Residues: CASSWGTGELFF.

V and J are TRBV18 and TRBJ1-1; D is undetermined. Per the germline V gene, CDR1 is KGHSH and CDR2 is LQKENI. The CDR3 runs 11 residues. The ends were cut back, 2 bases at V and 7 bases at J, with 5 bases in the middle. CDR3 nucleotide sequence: TGTGCCAGCTCACCAGGGTATGAAGCTTTCTTT. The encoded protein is CASSPGYEAFF. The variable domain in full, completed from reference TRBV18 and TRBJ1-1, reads NAGVMQNPRHLVRRRGQEARLRCSPMKGHSHVYWYRQLPEEGLKFMVYLQKENIIDESGMPKERFSAEFPKEGPSILRIQQVVRGDSAAYFCASSPGYEAFFGQGTRLTVV.

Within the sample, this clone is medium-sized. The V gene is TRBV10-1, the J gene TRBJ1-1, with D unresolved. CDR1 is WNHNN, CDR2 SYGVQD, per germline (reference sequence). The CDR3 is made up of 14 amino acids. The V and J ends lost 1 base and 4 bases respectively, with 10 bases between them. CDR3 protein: CASSELRAGTEAFF. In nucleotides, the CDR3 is TGCGCCAGCAGTGAGTTACGGGCAGGCACTGAAGCTTTCTTT.

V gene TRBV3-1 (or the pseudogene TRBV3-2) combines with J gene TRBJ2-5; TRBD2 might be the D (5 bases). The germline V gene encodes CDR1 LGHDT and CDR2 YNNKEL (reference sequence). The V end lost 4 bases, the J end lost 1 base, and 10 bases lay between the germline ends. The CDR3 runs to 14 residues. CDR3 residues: CASSLATIQETQYF. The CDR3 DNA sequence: TGTGCCAGCAGCCTCGCGACTATCCAAGAGACCCAGTACTTC.

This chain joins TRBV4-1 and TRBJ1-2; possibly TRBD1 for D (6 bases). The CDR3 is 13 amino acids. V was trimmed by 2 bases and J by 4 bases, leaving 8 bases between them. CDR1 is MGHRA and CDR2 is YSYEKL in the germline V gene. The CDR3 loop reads CASSQTGFYGYTF. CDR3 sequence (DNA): TGCGCCAGCAGCCAAACAGGGTTCTATGGCTACACCTTC.

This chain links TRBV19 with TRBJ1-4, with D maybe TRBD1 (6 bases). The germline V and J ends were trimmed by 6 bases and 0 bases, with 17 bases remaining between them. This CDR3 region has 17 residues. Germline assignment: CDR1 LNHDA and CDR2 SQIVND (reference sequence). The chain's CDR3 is CASRGTGGGSTNEKLFF. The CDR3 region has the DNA TGTGCCAGTAGGGGAACGGGGGGCGGATCAACTAATGAAAAACTGTTTTTT.

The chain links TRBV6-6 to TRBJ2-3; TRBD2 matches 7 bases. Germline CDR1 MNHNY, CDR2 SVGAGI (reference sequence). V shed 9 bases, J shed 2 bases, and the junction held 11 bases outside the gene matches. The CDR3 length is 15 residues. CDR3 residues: CASRSRGRATDTQYF. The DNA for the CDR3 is TGTGCCAGTCGGAGTCGAGGGAGGGCCACAGATACGCAGTATTTT.

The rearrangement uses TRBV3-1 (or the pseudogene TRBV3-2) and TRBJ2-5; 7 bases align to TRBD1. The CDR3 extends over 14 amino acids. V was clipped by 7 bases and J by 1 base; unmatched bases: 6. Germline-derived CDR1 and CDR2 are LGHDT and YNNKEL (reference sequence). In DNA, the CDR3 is TGTGCCAGCACCAACCGACAGGGCCAAGAGACCCAGTACTTC. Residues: CASTNRQGQETQYF.

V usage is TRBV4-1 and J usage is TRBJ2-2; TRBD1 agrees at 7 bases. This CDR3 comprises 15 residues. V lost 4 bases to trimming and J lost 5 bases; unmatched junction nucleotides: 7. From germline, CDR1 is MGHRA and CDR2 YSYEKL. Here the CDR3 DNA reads TGCGCCAGCAGCCCTCCGAACAGGGGAACCGGGGAGCTGTTTTTT. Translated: CASSPPNRGTGELFF.

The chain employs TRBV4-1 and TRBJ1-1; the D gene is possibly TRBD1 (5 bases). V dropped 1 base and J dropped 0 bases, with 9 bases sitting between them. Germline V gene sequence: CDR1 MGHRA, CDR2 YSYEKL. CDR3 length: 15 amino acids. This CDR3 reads CASSQAGAMNTEAFF. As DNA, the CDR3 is TGCGCCAGCAGCCAAGCTGGGGCCATGAACACTGAAGCTTTCTTT.

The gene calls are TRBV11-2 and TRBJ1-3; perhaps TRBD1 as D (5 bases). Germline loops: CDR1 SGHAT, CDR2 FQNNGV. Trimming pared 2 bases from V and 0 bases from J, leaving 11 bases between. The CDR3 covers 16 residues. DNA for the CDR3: TGTGCCAGCAGCTTACTCCGGGGCCGCTCTGGAAACACCATATATTTT. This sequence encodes CASSLLRGRSGNTIYF.

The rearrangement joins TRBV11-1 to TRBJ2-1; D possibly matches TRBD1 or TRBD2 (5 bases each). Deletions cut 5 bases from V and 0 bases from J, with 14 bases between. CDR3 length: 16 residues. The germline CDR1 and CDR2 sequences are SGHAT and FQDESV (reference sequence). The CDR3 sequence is CASSVGPPFSYNEQFF. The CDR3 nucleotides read TGTGCCAGCAGCGTGGGACCGCCTTTCTCCTACAATGAGCAGTTCTTC. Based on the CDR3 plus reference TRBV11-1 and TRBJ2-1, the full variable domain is EAEVAQSPRYKITEKSQAVAFWCDPISGHATLYWYRQILGQGPELLVQFQDESVVDDSQLPKDRFSAERLKGVDSTLKIQPAELGDSAMYLCASSVGPPFSYNEQFFGPGTRLTVL.

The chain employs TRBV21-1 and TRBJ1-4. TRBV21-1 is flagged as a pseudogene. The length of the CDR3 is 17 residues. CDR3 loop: CASSKASAALYNEKLFF. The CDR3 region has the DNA TGTGCCAGCAGCAAAGCTTCGGCAGCACTTTATAATGAAAAACTGTTTTTT.

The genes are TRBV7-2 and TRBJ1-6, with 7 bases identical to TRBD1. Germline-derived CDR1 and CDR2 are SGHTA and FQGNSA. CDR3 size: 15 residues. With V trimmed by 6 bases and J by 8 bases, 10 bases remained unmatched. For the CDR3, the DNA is TGTGCCAGCAGTTTTCAGACAGGGAGTGATTCACCCCTCCACTTT. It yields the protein CASSFQTGSDSPLHF.

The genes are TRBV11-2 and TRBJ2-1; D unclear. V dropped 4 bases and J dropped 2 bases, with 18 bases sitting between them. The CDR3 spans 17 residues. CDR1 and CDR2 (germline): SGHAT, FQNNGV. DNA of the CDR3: TGTGCCAGCAGCTCCTCGCTGAGCGCCGAAACCTACAATGAGCAGTTCTTC. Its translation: CASSSSLSAETYNEQFF.

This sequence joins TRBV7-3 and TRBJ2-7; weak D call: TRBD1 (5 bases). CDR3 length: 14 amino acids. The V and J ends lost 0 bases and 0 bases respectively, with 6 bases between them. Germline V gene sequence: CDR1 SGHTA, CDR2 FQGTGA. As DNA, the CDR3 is TGTGCCAGCAGCTTAACAGGGGCCTCCTACGAGCAGTACTTC. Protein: CASSLTGASYEQYF. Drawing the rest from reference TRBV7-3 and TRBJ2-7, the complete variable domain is GAGVSQTPSNKVTEKGKYVELRCDPISGHTALYWYRQSLGQGPEFLIYFQGTGAADDSGLPNDRFFAVRPEGSVSTLKIQRTERGDSAVYLCASSLTGASYEQYFGPGTRLTVT.

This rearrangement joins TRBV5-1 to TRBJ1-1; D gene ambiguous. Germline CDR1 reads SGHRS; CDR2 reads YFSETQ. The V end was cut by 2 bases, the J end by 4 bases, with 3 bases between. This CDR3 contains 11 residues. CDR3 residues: CASSFGTEAFF. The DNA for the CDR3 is TGCGCCAGCAGCTTCGGCACTGAAGCTTTCTTT.

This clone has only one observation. The CDR3 is CASSFRARGQVNEQFF. The CDR3 DNA sequence: TGTGCCAGCAGCTTCCGTGCGAGGGGGCAAGTCAATGAGCAGTTCTTC. The V call is TRBV11-2, the J call TRBJ2-1; 7 bases line up with TRBD1. V shed 3 bases, J shed 6 bases, and the junction held 11 bases outside the gene matches. Germline loops: CDR1 SGHAT, CDR2 FQNNGV. The CDR3 consists of 16 residues.

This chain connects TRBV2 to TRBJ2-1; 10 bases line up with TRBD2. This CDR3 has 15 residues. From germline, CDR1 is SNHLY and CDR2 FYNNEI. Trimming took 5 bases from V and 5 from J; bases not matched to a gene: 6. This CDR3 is CASSIQRGGNNEQFF. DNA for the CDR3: TGTGCCAGCAGTATTCAGCGGGGGGGTAACAATGAGCAGTTCTTC.

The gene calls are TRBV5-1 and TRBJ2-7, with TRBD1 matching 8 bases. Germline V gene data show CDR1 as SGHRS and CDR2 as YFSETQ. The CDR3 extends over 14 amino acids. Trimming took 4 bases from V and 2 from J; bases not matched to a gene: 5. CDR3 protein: CASSIQQGAYEQYF. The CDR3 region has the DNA TGCGCCAGCAGCATTCAACAGGGGGCCTACGAGCAGTACTTC. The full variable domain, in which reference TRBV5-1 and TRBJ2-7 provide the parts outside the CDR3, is KAGVTQTPRYLIKTRGQQVTLSCSPISGHRSVSWYQQTPGQGLQFLFEYFSETQRNKGNFPGRFSGRQFSNSRSEMNVSTLELGDSALYLCASSIQQGAYEQYFGPGTRLTVT.